This TCR beta chain was sequenced for a study of cytomegalovirus exposure and HLA in healthy donors. CDR1 and CDR2 (germline): KGHSH, LQKENI. This CDR3 is 17 amino acids long. V dropped 0 bases and J dropped 0 bases, with 14 bases sitting between them. This PCR relied on a set of 60 Vbeta primers and 13 Jbeta primers. Assay: immunoSEQ multiplex PCR; the TCRdb copy retains only in-frame clones and omits some. The sample table sets out approximately 190,000 clones. The chain recombines TRBV18 with TRBJ1-1; D call uncertain. This clonotype originated in a man aged 25 to 45 in good health and CMV-seronegative. Sequences were obtained from PBMCs. The CDR3 is CASSPPLAGVMNTEAFF. CDR3 DNA sequence: TGTGCCAGCTCACCACCCCTGGCAGGCGTTATGAACACTGAAGCTTTCTTT.